The source of this T cell receptor (beta chain) is a study of blood T cell repertoires in COVID-19. The CDR3 is 11 residues long. Germline V gene data show CDR1 as DFQATT and CDR2 as SNEGSKA (reference sequence). The V end was cut by 6 bases, the J end by 4 bases, with 9 bases between. Method: immunoSEQ multiplex PCR; TCRdb's copy keeps in-frame clones and lacks some. The profile covers some 500,000 clones, with around nine tenths appearing a single time and approximately 1.8% taken by the ten largest. The clonotype comes from a woman aged 40 to 55 who had recovered from COVID-19. The chain links TRBV20-1 to TRBJ1-2, with D possibly TRBD1 on 5 matching bases. Sequencing used PBMCs or T cells enriched from blood (not recorded which). CDR3 nucleotides: TGCAGTGCGAAGACAGTCTATGGCTACACCTTC. This codes for CSAKTVYGYTF.